This record concerns one T cell receptor beta chain sequence. It lacks a known antigen. There are no base qualities to consult, and no much larger clone falls within one base. TCR sequencing with the immunoSEQ assay provided the T-cell fraction in tumor and uninvolved lung tissue. As for how the authors treated the data: In the survival analysis, patients were divided into a high T-cell fraction group (upper tertile) and a low T-cell fraction group (lower two tertiles), and the two groups were compared using a log-rank test. A signed-rank test was used to test paired tumor versus uninvolved lung differences in T-cell fraction. TCRdb stores this immuneACCESS table with in-frame sequences only. Part of the clones is absent; in the studies checked, under half of the shortfall reflects unresolved V genes, and no reason is known for the rest. V and J calls and clone size are given by that table; D and trimming were obtained from the DNA. The sample table lists about 16,000 clones, about 45% of them with a count of one. About 17% of the sample comes from the top ten.

The data were obtained in a study of tumor-infiltrating lymphocytes in localized non-small cell lung cancer (TCRdb year 2021). Turning to the overall study: Patients whose samples were collected after neoadjuvant chemotherapy, as well as both smokers and never-smokers and several histologies, were included in the cohort. Each patient provided resected tumor tissue plus uninvolved lung tissue from the same patient, with the uninvolved lung tissue described as non-adjacent to the tumor. TCR sequencing was one of several integrated assays, alongside flow cytometry, multiplex immunofluorescence, RNA-seq, exome sequencing and proteomics, applied to the same patients. The overall ICON cohort was composed of 150 or so surgical patients with localized non-small cell lung cancer whose tumors were resected. A total of 55 or so patients were included in the paired tumor versus uninvolved lung comparison of immunoSEQ T-cell fraction. General conclusions and limits of the study: Tumor T-cell fraction from TCR sequencing was not associated with recurrence-free survival (p = 0.61). Consistent with immunofluorescence CD3 counts, TCRbeta sequencing supported greater T cell infiltration in tumors than in uninvolved lung tissue. Because assay coverage varied across patients depending on available tissue quantity, TCR sequencing was performed for only a subset of the cohort. Different pieces of the same tissue were used for different assays, so technical variation could not be separated from intratumor heterogeneity. The TCR-derived T-cell fraction showed no difference between the flow cytometry-defined immunotypes IM1 (good prognosis) and IM2 (poor prognosis).

The CDR3 numbers 13 residues from cysteine through phenylalanine. Left in the record is the CDR3 DNA by itself, 39 bases read in frame from the first base. Trimming takes 5 bases from V and 1 base from J, and the germline ends sit 6 bases apart. The germline V gene yields MRHNA for CDR1 and SNTAGT for CDR2. The first patient joined ICON in early 2016, and enrollment wrapped up when the last patient was enrolled in 2018. From a subcohort of 60 to 90 patients, fresh tumor and matched uninvolved tissue were collected for in-depth immune analyses, including TCR sequencing. DNA isolated from bulk tissue, without cell sorting, was used for TCR sequencing.

This sequence originates from a human donor with non-small cell lung cancer. The sequenced material came from lung tumor tissue. The rearranged segments are TRBV6-4 and TRBJ2-1, with the identity of the D gene unclear. The DNA sequence is as follows: TGTGCCAGCAGTTTGGATTCCTACAATGAGCAGTTCTTC. It specifies CASSLDSYNEQFF.